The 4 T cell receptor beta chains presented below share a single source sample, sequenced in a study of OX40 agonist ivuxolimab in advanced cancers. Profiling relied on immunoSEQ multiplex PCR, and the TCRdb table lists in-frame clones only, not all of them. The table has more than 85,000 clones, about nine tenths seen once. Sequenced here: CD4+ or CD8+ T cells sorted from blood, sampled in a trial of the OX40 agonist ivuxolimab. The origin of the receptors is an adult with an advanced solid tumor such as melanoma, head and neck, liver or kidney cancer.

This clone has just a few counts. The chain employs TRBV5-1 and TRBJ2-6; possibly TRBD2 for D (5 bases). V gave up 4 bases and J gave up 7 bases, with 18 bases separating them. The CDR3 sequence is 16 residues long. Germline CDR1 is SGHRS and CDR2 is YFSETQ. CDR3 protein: CASSLDFALGANVLTF. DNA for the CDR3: TGCGCCAGCAGCCTGGACTTCGCTCTGGGAGCCAACGTCCTGACTTTC.

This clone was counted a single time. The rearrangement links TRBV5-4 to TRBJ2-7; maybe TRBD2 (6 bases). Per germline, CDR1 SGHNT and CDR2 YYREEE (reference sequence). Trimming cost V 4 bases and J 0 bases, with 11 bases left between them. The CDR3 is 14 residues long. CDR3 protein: CASSLGSSSYEQYF. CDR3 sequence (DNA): TGTGCCAGCAGCCTCGGGAGTAGCTCCTACGAGCAGTACTTC.

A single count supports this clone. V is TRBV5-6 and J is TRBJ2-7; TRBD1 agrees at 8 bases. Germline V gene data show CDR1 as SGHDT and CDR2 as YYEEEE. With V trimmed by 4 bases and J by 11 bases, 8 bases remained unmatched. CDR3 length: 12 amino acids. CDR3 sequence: CASSPGDRREYF. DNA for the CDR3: TGTGCCAGCAGCCCGGGGGACAGGCGAGAGTACTTC.

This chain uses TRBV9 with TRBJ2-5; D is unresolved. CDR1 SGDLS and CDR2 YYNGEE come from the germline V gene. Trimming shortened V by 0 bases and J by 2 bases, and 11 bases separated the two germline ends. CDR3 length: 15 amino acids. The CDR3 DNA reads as TGTGCCAGCAGCGTAGTTGGGATCCAACAAGAGACCCAGTACTTC. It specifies CASSVVGIQQETQYF.